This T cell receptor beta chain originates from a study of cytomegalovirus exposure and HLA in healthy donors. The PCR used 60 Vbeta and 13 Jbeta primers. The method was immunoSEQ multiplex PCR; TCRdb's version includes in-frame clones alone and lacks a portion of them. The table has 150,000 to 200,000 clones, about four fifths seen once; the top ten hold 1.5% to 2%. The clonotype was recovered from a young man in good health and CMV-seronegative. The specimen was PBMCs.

This CDR3 is CASSLAVSSYEQYF. The CDR3 DNA reads TGTGCCAGCAGCTTAGCGGTTAGCTCCTACGAGCAGTACTTC. The chain links TRBV5-6 to TRBJ2-7; perhaps TRBD2 as D (5 bases). This CDR3 contains 14 residues. Between the trimmed V and J ends, which lost 2 bases and 0 bases, there was a span of 9 bases. Germline V gene sequence: CDR1 SGHDT, CDR2 YYEEEE.